The rows below give T cell receptor beta chains drawn from one sample of a study of blood T cells in healthy people across ages. TCRdb passed the 5' RACE reads through MiXCR, listing each CDR3 protein once. The sample lists about 680,000 distinct CDR3 sequences; around half were seen once. The sequencing sample was made of blood. The source is a woman in her sixties in good health. CDR3s include the opening cysteine and the closing phenylalanine or tryptophan. Each record gives: V gene, clone size, J gene, CDR3 protein. A clone size is listed for some rows: how often the clone was seen (once, few, many), or a class if it is expanded.

V: TRBV11-2; size: few; J: TRBJ1-1; CDR3: CASSFRLTEAFF
V: TRBV28; size: NA; J: TRBJ2-1; CDR3: CASSFSGGRAHEQFF
V: TRBV6-6; size: NA; J: TRBJ2-1; CDR3: CASSSLGLAGPNEQFF
V: TRBV6-2/TRBV6-3; size: few; J: TRBJ2-7; CDR3: CASSRTSGATYEQYF
V: TRBV20-1; size: NA; J: TRBJ2-3; CDR3: CSAMGLAGEGTDTQYF
V: TRBV28; size: NA; J: TRBJ2-3; CDR3: CTSSLWTSGSHTQYF
V: TRBV2; size: NA; J: TRBJ1-6; CDR3: CASRAEDSPLHF
V: TRBV7-3; size: NA; J: TRBJ2-3; CDR3: CASSGHRGDTQYF
V: TRBV7-9; size: NA; J: TRBJ2-3; CDR3: CASISGRGGSTDTQYF
V: TRBV6-2/TRBV6-3; size: many; J: TRBJ2-1; CDR3: CASSYSYNEQFF
V: TRBV21-1; size: NA; J: TRBJ1-2; CDR3: CASSKVAILDGGPIRANYGYTF
V: TRBV20-1; size: NA; J: TRBJ2-1; CDR3: CSAGPGLAGESEQFF
V: TRBV7-2; size: NA; J: TRBJ2-5; CDR3: CASSRERGGSWETQYF
V: TRBV20-1; size: NA; J: TRBJ1-5; CDR3: CSARRDRGNQPQHF
V: TRBV6-1; size: few; J: TRBJ1-6; CDR3: CASSEDLNSPLHF
V: TRBV4-2; size: NA; J: TRBJ1-1; CDR3: CASSRRGEPNMNAEAFF
V: TRBV7-3; size: NA; J: TRBJ1-2; CDR3: CASSPRDSLHGLNYGYTF
V: TRBV28; size: many; J: TRBJ2-7; CDR3: CASSPTREQYF